Shown below are 6 T cell receptor beta chains from a single sample sequenced in a study of STAT5B mutations in CD4+ large granular lymphocyte leukemia. Profiling relied on immunoSEQ multiplex PCR, and the TCRdb table lists in-frame clones only, not all of them. The sample holds 30,000 to 35,000 clones, more than 70% seen once. The sequenced material came from CD4+ T cells from blood buffy coats. These receptors came from a human donor in good health.

This clone was seen more than once but under ten times. The CDR3 sequence is CASSRTGRDGYTF. For the CDR3, the DNA is TGTGCCAGCAGCCGTACAGGGAGGGATGGCTACACCTTC. The rearrangement joins TRBV6-5 to TRBJ1-2; the D gene is possibly TRBD1 (6 bases). The CDR3 runs 13 residues. V lost 6 bases to trimming and J lost 6 bases, with 14 bases between them. In germline, CDR1 is MNHEY, CDR2 SVGAGI.

The chain is built from TRBV9 and TRBJ2-5, with D possibly TRBD2 on 6 matching bases. Trimming stripped 0 bases from V and 7 bases from J, with 19 bases between. The germline CDR1 and CDR2 sequences are SGDLS and YYNGEE. The CDR3 sequence is 16 residues long. The CDR3 coding sequence is TGTGCCAGCAGCGTAGGGGCTAGCGAACTCCCCTGGACCCAGTACTTC. Translation gives CASSVGASELPWTQYF.

This clone is a singleton in its sample. The genes are TRBV7-2 and TRBJ1-1; no definite D call. This CDR3 is built from 14 residues. V lost 7 bases and J lost 0, with 12 bases in between. Germline-derived CDR1 and CDR2 are SGHTA and FQGNSA. The CDR3 is CASITPHLNTEAFF. The CDR3, as DNA: TGTGCCAGCATCACTCCTCACCTGAACACTGAAGCTTTCTTT.

The chain employs TRBV6-5 and TRBJ2-7, with D tentatively TRBD1 (6 bases). The CDR3 loop spans 15 amino acids. Per the germline V gene, CDR1 is MNHEY and CDR2 is SVGAGI. The V end was cut by 7 bases, the J end by 3 bases, with 19 bases between. The CDR3 loop reads CASTTFDRRLYEQYF. DNA for the CDR3: TGTGCCAGCACTACCTTCGACAGGCGTCTCTACGAGCAGTACTTC.

CDR3 protein: CASRSGAYNSPLHF. The CDR3 DNA reads TGTGCCAGCAGGAGTGGGGCCTATAATTCACCCCTCCACTTT. The chain uses TRBV2 and TRBJ1-6; D is unresolved. The germline V gene has CDR1 SNHLY and CDR2 FYNNEI. The CDR3 is 14 amino acids. Between the trimmed V and J ends, which lost 6 bases and 2 bases, there was a span of 8 bases.

This clone appeared a single time. The CDR3 is CASSGTTSTDTQYF. The CDR3 DNA follows: TGCGCCAGCAGTGGGACTACTAGCACAGATACGCAGTATTTT. The V and J genes are TRBV10-1 and TRBJ2-3; maybe TRBD2 (6 bases). Germline CDR1 is WNHNN and CDR2 is SYGVQD (reference sequence). With 4 bases removed from V and 0 bases from J, the gap between germline ends came to 8 bases. The CDR3 has 14 amino acids.